The clone carrying this T cell receptor (beta chain) was seen a handful of times. The CDR3 runs 15 residues. CDR1 is SGHDT and CDR2 is YYEEEE in the germline V gene. Trimming at V came to 7 bases and at J to 0 bases, leaving 10 bases not matched to a gene. These data belong to a study of identical twins. Unique molecular identifiers were present on cDNA, and template switching added a universal primer site. From the 5' RACE reads, TCRdb called clonotypes with MiXCR, one entry per CDR3 protein. The profile covers over 200,000 distinct CDR3 sequences, with more than 9% appearing a single time and about a tenth taken by the ten largest.

Sequencing was carried out using memory T cells sorted from blood. The chain combines TRBV5-6 with TRBJ2-7; TRBD1 aligns across 7 bases. The sequence was collected from a man over 45 in good health. CDR3 protein: CASATGQLTSYEQYF. The CDR3 nucleotides read TGTGCCAGCGCTACGGGACAGCTTACCTCCTACGAGCAGTACTTC.